This T cell receptor (beta chain) was sequenced in a study of shared clonotypes between healthy human individuals. Study conclusions and caveats: What rarefaction showed was incomplete sorted-subset sequencing despite large depth. Naive subsets typically showed greater estimated richness than memory subsets.

The V segment lost 5 bases and the J segment 4 bases; nucleotides outside the gene matches: 17. The length of the CDR3 is 18 residues. The germline V gene has CDR1 SEHNR and CDR2 FQNEAQ (reference sequence). Generated by immunoSEQ multiplex PCR, the TCRdb table keeps only in-frame clones and is missing some. The table shows about 580,000 clones, with 98% occurring only once. Turning to this clone: The antigen is undetermined.

Naivety among CD8 cells was defined by CD45RO negativity and positive CCR7 selection, thereby excluding terminally differentiated effector memory CD45RA+ cells. The rearrangement joins TRBV7-9 to TRBJ2-5; 9 nucleotides agree with TRBD1. The sample was naive CD8+ T cells sorted from blood. The sequence came from a man under 40 in good health. The CDR3 spells CASSESPPGQGRGETQYF. In DNA, the CDR3 is TGTGCCAGCAGCGAGAGCCCCCCGGGACAGGGACGAGGAGAGACCCAGTACTTC. The full variable domain, its missing parts supplied by reference TRBV7-9 and TRBJ2-5, is DTGVSQNPRHKITKRGQNVTFRCDPISEHNRLYWYRQTLGQGPEFLTYFQNEAQLEKSRLLSDRFSAERPKGSFSTLEIQRTEQGDSAMYLCASSESPPGQGRGETQYFGPGTRLLVL.